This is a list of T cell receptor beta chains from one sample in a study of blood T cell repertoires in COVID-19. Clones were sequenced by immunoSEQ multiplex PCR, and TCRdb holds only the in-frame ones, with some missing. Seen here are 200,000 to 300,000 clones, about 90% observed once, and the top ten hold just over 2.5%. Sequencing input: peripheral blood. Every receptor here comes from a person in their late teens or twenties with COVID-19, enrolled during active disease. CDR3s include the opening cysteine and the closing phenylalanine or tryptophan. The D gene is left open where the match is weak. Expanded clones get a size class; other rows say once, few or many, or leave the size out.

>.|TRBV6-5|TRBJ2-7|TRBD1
CASSYVGTGGAGEQYF
TGTGCCAGCAGTTACGTGGGTACAGGGGGCGCGGGGGAGCAGTACTTC
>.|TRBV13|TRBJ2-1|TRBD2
CASSEGPNLLAGPEQFF
TGTGCCAGCAGCGAGGGGCCCAATTTACTAGCGGGGCCAGAGCAGTTCTTC
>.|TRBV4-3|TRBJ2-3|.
CASSPTPRGGLGTDTQYF
TGCGCCAGCAGCCCAACTCCACGGGGAGGATTGGGCACAGATACGCAGTATTTT
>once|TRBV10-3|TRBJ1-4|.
CAISESEKKLFF
TGTGCCATCAGTGAGTCGGAGAAAAAACTGTTTTTT
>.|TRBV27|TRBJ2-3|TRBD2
CASSVLGVAGDDTQYF
TGTGCCAGCAGTGTCCTGGGGGTTGCGGGAGATGATACGCAGTATTTT
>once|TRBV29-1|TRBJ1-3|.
CSSRGVGNTIYF
TGCAGCTCCCGGGGGGTAGGAAACACCATATATTTT
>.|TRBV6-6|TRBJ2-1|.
CASTRRSGNMVDEQFF
TGTGCCAGCACCCGAAGATCGGGAAACATGGTTGATGAGCAGTTCTTC
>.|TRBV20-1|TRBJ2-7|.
CSAIGDYEQYF
TGCAGTGCTATAGGAGACTACGAGCAGTACTTC
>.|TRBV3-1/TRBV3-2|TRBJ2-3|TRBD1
CASSSGTGISTDTQYF
TGTGCCAGCAGCTCCGGGACAGGGATCAGCACAGATACGCAGTATTTT
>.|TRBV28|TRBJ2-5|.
CASRNRDPQETQYF
TGTGCCAGCAGAAACAGGGACCCGCAAGAGACCCAGTACTTC
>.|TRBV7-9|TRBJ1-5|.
CASSEEGSNQPQHF
TGTGCCAGCAGCGAGGAGGGTAGCAATCAGCCCCAGCATTTT
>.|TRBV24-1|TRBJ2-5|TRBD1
CATSDYVRGIETQYF
TGTGCCACCAGTGATTATGTCAGGGGGATCGAGACCCAGTACTTC
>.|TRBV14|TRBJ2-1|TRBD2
CASSPLAGGLLEQFF
TGTGCCAGCAGCCCACTAGCGGGAGGGCTCTTGGAGCAGTTCTTC
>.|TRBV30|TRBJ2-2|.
CAWRNRDLYTGELFF
TGTGCCTGGAGGAATCGGGACTTATACACCGGGGAGCTGTTTTTT
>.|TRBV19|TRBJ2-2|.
CASSNLATLNTGELFF
TGTGCCAGTAGTAACCTAGCTACCTTGAACACCGGGGAGCTGTTTTTT
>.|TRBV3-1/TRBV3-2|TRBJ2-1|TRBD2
CASSTGLASYNEQFF
TGTGCCAGCAGTACGGGACTAGCTTCCTACAATGAGCAGTTCTTC
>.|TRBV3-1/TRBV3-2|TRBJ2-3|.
CASSHLAFSTDTQYF
TGTGCCAGCAGCCACCTAGCGTTTAGCACAGATACGCAGTATTTT
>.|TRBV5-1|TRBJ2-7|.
CASSLVSSETYEQYF
TGCGCCAGCAGCTTGGTTTCTAGCGAGACCTACGAGCAGTACTTC
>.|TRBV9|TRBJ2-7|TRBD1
CASSVSGTGGTYEQYF
TGTGCCAGCAGCGTGTCTGGGACAGGGGGCACCTACGAGCAGTACTTC
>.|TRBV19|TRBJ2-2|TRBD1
CASRPGQATGELFF
TGTGCCAGTAGACCGGGACAGGCCACCGGGGAGCTGTTTTTT
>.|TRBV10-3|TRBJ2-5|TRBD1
CAISEGDRAETQYF
TGTGCCATCAGTGAGGGGGACAGGGCTGAGACCCAGTACTTC
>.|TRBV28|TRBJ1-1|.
CASSLGQGRAFF
TGTGCCAGCAGTTTAGGGCAGGGTCGAGCTTTCTTT
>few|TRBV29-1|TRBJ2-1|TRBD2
CSVAGLAGNYNEQFF
TGCAGCGTTGCTGGACTAGCGGGAAACTACAATGAGCAGTTCTTC
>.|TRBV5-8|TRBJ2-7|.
CASSLSGVVSYEQYF
TGTGCCAGCAGCTTGTCAGGGGTAGTCTCCTACGAGCAGTACTTC
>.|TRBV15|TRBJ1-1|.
CATSRDWSGMGKAFF
TGTGCCACCAGCAGAGATTGGTCCGGGATGGGGAAAGCTTTCTTT
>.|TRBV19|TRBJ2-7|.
CASSIVYNSYEQYF
TGTGCCAGTAGTATAGTATACAATTCCTACGAGCAGTACTTC
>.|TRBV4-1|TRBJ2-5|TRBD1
CASSQDRGETQYF
TGCGCCAGCAGCCAAGACAGGGGGGAGACCCAGTACTTC
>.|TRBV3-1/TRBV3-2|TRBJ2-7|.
CASSQEGSLGIYEQYF
TGTGCCAGCAGCCAAGAAGGGTCACTAGGGATCTACGAGCAGTACTTC
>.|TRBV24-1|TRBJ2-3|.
CATSEGQGTDTQYF
TGTGCCACCAGTGAGGGTCAGGGGACAGATACGCAGTATTTT
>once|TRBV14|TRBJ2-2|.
CASSQGLNAAGELFF
TGTGCCAGCAGCCAAGGACTGAATGCCGCCGGGGAGCTGTTTTTT
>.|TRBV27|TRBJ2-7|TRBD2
CASSLSAGTSQDEQYF
TGTGCCAGCAGTTTATCGGCAGGGACTAGTCAGGACGAGCAGTACTTC